One and the same sample provided the 25 T cell receptor beta chains below, sequenced in a study of T and B cells in COVID-19 patients. BIOMED2 TRB-A/B primer pools were used in multiplex TRB PCR. TCRdb reprocessed the multiplex PCR reads via MiXCR and lists one record per CDR3 protein. The data contain 7,000 to 9,000 distinct CDR3 sequences, over 30% of them singletons. Each TRB amplification used roughly 240-550 ng of genomic DNA from blood. The material sequenced was blood. These receptors were collected from a human donor with active COVID-19.

This clonotype was seen only a few times. CDR3 sequence: CAINKGPGGGTDTQYF. CDR3 in DNA: TGTGCCATCAACAAGGGCCCCGGGGGAGGCACAGATACGCAGTATTTT. The chain joins TRBV10-3 to TRBJ2-3; weak D call: TRBD2 (6 bases). Germline loops: CDR1 ENHRY, CDR2 SYGVKD. This CDR3 contains 16 residues. Trimming left V 7 bases short and J 1 base short, with 18 bases between.

The chain has TRBV2 and TRBJ2-1; weak D call: TRBD2 (6 bases). V lost 7 bases and J lost 8, with 21 bases in between. Germline V gives CDR1 SNHLY, CDR2 FYNNEI. The CDR3 covers 15 residues. The CDR3 DNA is TGTGCCAGCACCAGAGGGACTGTCAAGGCGGATGAGCAGTTCTTC. Protein: CASTRGTVKADEQFF.

V usage is TRBV7-4 and J usage is TRBJ2-5; TRBD2 aligns across 10 bases. The CDR3 totals 15 residues. The J segment lost 4 bases and the V segment lost 3 bases, leaving 5 bases of the junction unmatched. The V gene's germline CDR1 is SGHVT and CDR2 SQSDAQ. Here the CDR3 DNA reads TGTGCCAGCAGCTTGGTAGCGGGGGGTAGAGAGACCCAGTACTTC. It yields the protein CASSLVAGGRETQYF.

The chain joins TRBV27 to TRBJ2-5; 7 bases align to TRBD1. The CDR3 consists of 15 residues. V was clipped by 4 bases and J by 5 bases; unmatched bases: 10. CDR1 is MNHEY and CDR2 is SMNVEV in the germline V gene (reference sequence). The CDR3 DNA reads as TGTGCCAGCAGTTCCACCCCAAGGGGGCGGGAGACCCAGTACTTC. It specifies CASSSTPRGRETQYF.

The chain joins TRBV27 to TRBJ2-1; D gene uncertain. V was trimmed by 0 bases and J by 9 bases, leaving 18 bases between them. Per the germline V gene, CDR1 is MNHEY and CDR2 is SMNVEV (reference sequence). The CDR3 loop spans 16 amino acids. CDR3 loop: CASSLSASLPLFEQFF. CDR3 DNA sequence: TGTGCCAGCAGTTTATCGGCCAGCCTTCCATTATTTGAGCAGTTCTTC.

This chain joins TRBV18 and TRBJ2-7, with 8 nucleotides matching TRBD1. Germline loops: CDR1 KGHSH, CDR2 LQKENI. J was trimmed by 5 bases and V by 1 base; bases with no gene match: 13. The CDR3 runs to 17 residues. DNA of the CDR3: TGTGCCAGCTCACCACAGAGCCCCCGGACAGGGAAAAACGAGCAGTACTTC. Encoded protein: CASSPQSPRTGKNEQYF.

CDR3 DNA sequence: TGTGCCAGCAGAAGACGGGACTACGAGCAGTACTTC. This translates into CASRRRDYEQYF. The chain couples TRBV6-6 to TRBJ2-7, with D perhaps TRBD2 (5 bases). Germline V gene lookup returns CDR1 MNHNY and CDR2 SVGAGI (reference sequence). This CDR3 comprises 12 residues. The V and J ends lost 6 bases and 3 bases respectively, with 9 bases between them.

The chain recombines TRBV18 with TRBJ1-2, with 9 bases lining up with TRBD1. Losses at the gene ends were 1 base for V and 1 base for J; bases not matched to a gene: 4. The CDR3 runs to 16 residues. Germline V gene sequence: CDR1 KGHSH, CDR2 LQKENI. The CDR3 bases are TGTGCCAGCTCACCACTGGACAGGGGAGTTAACTATGGCTACACCTTC. Its protein product is CASSPLDRGVNYGYTF.

Judged by abundance, this clonotype is medium-sized (0.01 to 0.1%). The V call is TRBV6-5, the J call TRBJ2-2; TRBD2 agrees at 11 bases. Germline lookup yields CDR1 MNHEY and CDR2 SVGAGI. The CDR3 has 13 residues. Trimming took 6 bases from V and 6 from J; bases not matched to a gene: 0. The CDR3 is CASRLAGAGELFF. The CDR3 nucleotides are TGTGCCAGCAGACTAGCGGGGGCCGGGGAGCTGTTTTTT.

This clonotype is classed as medium-sized (0.01 to 0.1%). The chain carries TRBV29-1 and TRBJ2-7; D not resolved. The ends were cut back, 7 bases at V and 6 bases at J, with 16 bases in the middle. CDR1 and CDR2 from the germline V gene are SQVTM and ANQGSEA. The CDR3 has 12 residues. This CDR3 is CSATFSPVEQYF. In DNA, the CDR3 is TGCAGCGCTACTTTTAGCCCCGTCGAGCAGTACTTC.

The rearrangement links TRBV20-1 to TRBJ2-3; TRBD2 agrees at 9 bases. The length of the CDR3 is 15 residues. CDR1 DFQATT and CDR2 SNEGSKA come from the germline V gene (reference sequence). V was clipped by 3 bases and J by 4 bases; unmatched bases: 8. This chain's CDR3 is CSASLSGSLPDTQYF. CDR3 in DNA: TGCAGTGCTAGCCTTAGCGGGAGCCTCCCAGATACGCAGTATTTT.

On this clonotype: Sequence at one end of the junction differs from germline and may be a read error. V usage is TRBV29-1 and J usage is TRBJ2-7; 7 bases fit TRBD1. The germline CDR1 and CDR2 sequences are SQVTM and ANQGSEA. The CDR3 runs to 12 residues. As DNA, the CDR3 is TGCAGCGTCGTACAGGGGACCTACGGGCAGTACTTC. It codes for CSVVQGTYGQYF.

This clonotype was found many times. This chain uses TRBV11-3 with TRBJ2-1; no clear D. V was trimmed by 1 base and J by 5 bases, leaving 12 bases between them. The CDR3 contains 15 residues. Germline CDR1 reads SGHNT; CDR2 reads YENEEA. CDR3 loop: CASSLGGGAHNEQFF. DNA of the CDR3: TGTGCCAGCAGCTTAGGAGGCGGAGCCCACAATGAGCAGTTCTTC.

Within the sample, this clonotype is medium-sized. V gene TRBV19 combines with J gene TRBJ1-1; 7 bases fit TRBD1. Looked up from germline, CDR1 is LNHDA and CDR2 is SQIVND (reference sequence). After removal of 7 bases from V and 1 base from J, the junction contained 9 bases not matched to a gene. The CDR3 runs to 15 residues. The CDR3 region is CASTGAGGKNTEAFF. CDR3 nucleotide sequence: TGTGCCAGTACGGGGGCAGGGGGGAAGAACACTGAAGCTTTCTTT.

The J gene is TRBJ1-5, the V gene TRBV19; D uncertain. Per germline, CDR1 LNHDA and CDR2 SQIVND (reference sequence). The length of the CDR3 is 12 residues. V was cut by 4 bases and J by 6 bases, with 7 bases left in between. CDR3 DNA sequence: TGTGCCAGTAGTAGAGTCGGTCAGCCCCAGCATTTT. Translating gives CASSRVGQPQHF.

The chain links TRBV5-6 to TRBJ1-2; D call uncertain. V shed 6 bases and J shed 6 bases, with 18 bases lying between them. Germline values: CDR1 SGHDT, CDR2 YYEEEE. The CDR3 length is 14 residues. The CDR3: CASTLFNAADGYTF. The CDR3 DNA sequence: TGTGCCAGCACTCTATTCAACGCGGCGGATGGCTACACCTTC.

This clonotype is medium-sized (0.01 to 0.1%) within its sample. This rearrangement joins TRBV29-1 to TRBJ2-7; tentatively, D is TRBD1 or TRBD2 (5 bases each). Looked up from germline, CDR1 is SQVTM and CDR2 is ANQGSEA. This CDR3 is 11 amino acids long. The V end lost 1 base, the J end lost 6 bases, and 7 bases lay between the germline ends. The DNA of the CDR3 is TGCAGCGTTGAAGGAGGGGCCGAGCAGTACTTC. Amino acid sequence: CSVEGGAEQYF.

The chain couples TRBV7-2 to TRBJ2-3; the D gene is possibly TRBD2 (5 bases). The germline gives CDR1 SGHTA, CDR2 FQGNSA. The CDR3 totals 14 residues. V was cut by 5 bases and J by 4 bases, with 13 bases left in between. Here the CDR3 reads CASSPSLGADTQYF. The CDR3 nucleotides are TGTGCCAGCAGCCCCAGTTTGGGAGCAGATACGCAGTATTTT.

This chain connects TRBV12-3 or TRBV12-4 to TRBJ2-7, with D perhaps assigned TRBD1 or TRBD2 (5 bases each). The CDR3 extends over 14 amino acids. V shed 5 bases and J shed 2 bases, with 13 bases lying between them. Written as DNA, the CDR3 is TGTGCCAGCAGTCCTGGGACGAATGCCTACGAGCAGTACTTC. It codes for CASSPGTNAYEQYF.

The CDR3 sequence is CASSILGTGVGELFF. The CDR3 DNA is TGTGCCAGCAGCATTCTCGGGACAGGGGTCGGGGAGCTGTTTTTT. The J gene is TRBJ2-2, the V gene TRBV7-9; 10 nucleotides line up with TRBD1. Looked up from germline, CDR1 is SEHNR and CDR2 is FQNEAQ (reference sequence). Unmatched junction bases numbered 7, after V lost 5 bases and J lost 7 bases. CDR3 length equals 15 residues.

This clonotype was detected once. The V and J genes are TRBV30 and TRBJ1-6; D remains unclear. The CDR3 extends over 13 amino acids. Germline V gene lookup returns CDR1 GTSNPN and CDR2 SVGIG (reference sequence). V was trimmed by 0 bases and J by 8 bases, leaving 8 bases between them. The CDR3: CAWSVVPDSPLHF. The CDR3 coding sequence is TGTGCCTGGAGTGTAGTACCAGATTCACCCCTCCACTTT.

This clonotype was seen more than once but under ten times. The chain recombines TRBV29-1 with TRBJ1-4; tentatively, D is TRBD1 (5 bases). The germline V and J ends were trimmed by 3 bases and 3 bases, with 11 bases remaining between them. The CDR3 has 14 amino acids. Germline V CDR1 and CDR2: SQVTM, ANQGSEA. CDR3 nucleotides: TGCAGCGTTGACGAGGGGTTGGCTAATGAAAAACTGTTTTTT. Its protein is CSVDEGLANEKLFF.

V and J are TRBV6-6 and TRBJ1-2; D call uncertain. The CDR3 runs 13 residues. Germline CDR1 and CDR2: MNHNY and SVGAGI (reference sequence). Trimming cost V 0 bases and J 9 bases, with 11 bases left between them. Here the CDR3 reads CASSYSETPSYTF. The CDR3 DNA reads TGTGCCAGCAGTTACTCCGAGACCCCCAGCTACACCTTC.

A word on this clonotype: The junction and the germline gene differ at one end; a read error may be behind it. The chain couples TRBV4-2 to TRBJ2-1; 11 bases fit TRBD2. CDR1 and CDR2 (germline): LGHNA, YNFKEQ. CDR3 length: 16 residues. The CDR3 is CASSYSGLAGYNEQFF. CDR3 nucleotide sequence: TGCGCCAGCAGCTATTCCGGACTAGCGGGTTACAATGAGCAGTTCTTC.

This clonotype was observed a handful of times. V gene TRBV30 combines with J gene TRBJ1-4, with 10 bases lining up with TRBD1. The germline CDR1 and CDR2 sequences are GTSNPN and SVGIG (reference sequence). The CDR3 contains 15 residues. The V gene end was trimmed by 3 bases and the J gene end by 8 bases; junction bases not matched to a gene: 9. In nucleotides, the CDR3 is TGTGCCTGGAGCTTTTTGGGACAGGGGTACGAAAAACTGTTTTTT. Amino acids: CAWSFLGQGYEKLFF.